The 18 T cell receptor beta chains presented below share a single source sample, sequenced in a study of PD-L1 blockade in urothelial cancer. The table came from immunoSEQ multiplex PCR; TCRdb's copy has only in-frame clones and leaves some out. The sample carries 30,000 to 50,000 clones, around 89% recorded once. The starting material was PBMCs, obtained around atezolizumab (anti-PD-L1) treatment. The origin of the receptors is a man in his fifties or sixties with urothelial cancer.

The rearrangement joins TRBV7-2 to TRBJ1-6, with D perhaps matching TRBD1 (6 bases). The CDR3 is made up of 14 amino acids. V lost 3 bases, J lost 9 bases, and 12 bases lay in between. The germline V gene has CDR1 SGHTA and CDR2 FQGNSA. CDR3 sequence reads: CASSFRGFGSPLHF. The CDR3 nucleotides are TGTGCCAGCAGCTTCAGGGGTTTCGGTTCACCCCTCCACTTT.

This sequence joins TRBV21-1 and TRBJ2-5; the table's D gene call, TRBD2, was not cross checked with the DNA. TRBV21-1 is deemed a pseudogene. The CDR3 covers 17 residues. CDR3 bases: TGTGCCAGCAGCGGGGGACTAGCGGAGGCCGGAAAAGAGACCCAGTACTTC. It specifies CASSGGLAEAGKETQYF.

The rearrangement joins TRBV6-1 to TRBJ2-7; 8 bases align to TRBD1. The CDR3 consists of 15 residues. V shed 6 bases, J shed 2 bases, and the junction held 9 bases outside the gene matches. CDR1 and CDR2 from the germline V gene are MNHNS and SASEGT. CDR3: CASRGPGQETYEQYF. CDR3 in DNA: TGTGCCAGCAGGGGACCGGGACAGGAAACCTACGAGCAGTACTTC.

The gene calls are TRBV7-6 and TRBJ2-1; D unresolved. The CDR3 is 13 amino acids. V was pared by 1 base and J by 5 bases, with 6 bases between. Germline CDR1 reads SGHVS; CDR2 reads FNYEAQ. This chain's CDR3 is CASSLGQNNEQFF. In DNA, the CDR3 is TGTGCCAGCAGCTTAGGGCAGAACAATGAGCAGTTCTTC.

This clone was seen just once. V and J are TRBV11-3 and TRBJ2-1, with a weak D call TRBD2 (6 bases). Between the trimmed V and J ends, which lost 1 base and 10 bases, there was a span of 14 bases. In germline, CDR1 is SGHNT, CDR2 YENEEA. The CDR3 is 14 residues long. As DNA, the CDR3 is TGTGCCAGCAGCTTAGCCCGGGGGTCGGACGAGCAGTTCTTC. Translation: CASSLARGSDEQFF.

The J gene is TRBJ2-5, the V gene TRBV2; D gene unclear. V lost 4 bases to trimming and J lost 5 bases, with 8 bases between them. The V gene's germline CDR1 is SNHLY and CDR2 FYNNEI. The CDR3 spans 12 residues. CDR3 sequence (DNA): TGTGCCAGCAGTGCGCTAGTGGAGACCCAGTACTTC. It codes for CASSALVETQYF.

The rearrangement joins TRBV7-3 to TRBJ1-5; 8 nucleotides line up with TRBD1. CDR1 and CDR2 (germline): SGHTA, FQGTGA. CDR3 length: 16 residues. The CDR3 DNA reads TGTTTGGCTGACAGGGGAAGTAGGGGCAGCAATCAGCCCCAGCATTTT. Translating it yields CLADRGSRGSNQPQHF.

V is TRBV7-3 and J is TRBJ2-7; TRBD2 might be the D (5 bases). Germline V gene lookup returns CDR1 SGHTA and CDR2 FQGTGA. V dropped 5 bases and J dropped 6 bases, with 20 bases sitting between them. The CDR3 sequence is 15 residues long. The CDR3: CASSLDPGVAREQYF. The CDR3 DNA reads as TGTGCCAGCAGCCTAGACCCCGGGGTAGCGCGCGAGCAGTACTTC.

The CDR3 coding sequence is TGTGCCAGCAGCTTGGGGGGGACAGGGAGCAATCAGCCCCAGCATTTT. This gives the protein CASSLGGTGSNQPQHF. The chain is built from TRBV5-6 and TRBJ1-5, with 9 bases that match TRBD1. Trimming took 0 bases from V and 1 from J; bases not matched to a gene: 2. Germline V gene data show CDR1 as SGHDT and CDR2 as YYEEEE. The CDR3 is 16 residues long.

This chain connects TRBV15 to TRBJ2-7; 9 bases fit TRBD1. The germline gives CDR1 LNHNV, CDR2 YYDKDF (reference sequence). J lost 4 bases, V lost 5 bases, and 9 bases had no gene match. The CDR3 is 15 amino acids. Written as DNA, the CDR3 is TGTGCCACCAGCGCTCCGGGACAGGGCTCGTACGAGCAGTACTTC. This sequence encodes CATSAPGQGSYEQYF.

The chain joins TRBV11-2 to TRBJ2-7; perhaps TRBD1 as D (5 bases). Per the germline V gene, CDR1 is SGHAT and CDR2 is FQNNGV. This CDR3 has 13 amino acids. V dropped 5 bases and J dropped 0 bases, with 8 bases sitting between them. This chain's CDR3 is CASSDTGSYEQYF. For the CDR3, the DNA is TGTGCCAGCAGCGACACAGGCTCCTACGAGCAGTACTTC. The full variable domain, in which reference TRBV11-2 and TRBJ2-7 provide the parts outside the CDR3, is EAGVAQSPRYKIIEKRQSVAFWCNPISGHATLYWYQQILGQGPKLLIQFQNNGVVDDSQLPKDRFSAERLKGVDSTLKIQPAKLEDSAVYLCASSDTGSYEQYFGPGTRLTVT.

The rearrangement links TRBV9 to TRBJ2-3; 8 positions agree with TRBD2. The CDR3 extends over 15 amino acids. Germline V CDR1 and CDR2: SGDLS, YYNGEE. V shed 0 bases and J 6 bases; nucleotides not matched to a gene: 6. The CDR3 sequence is CASSVAGTRADTQYF. The CDR3, as DNA: TGTGCCAGCAGCGTAGCGGGGACTAGGGCGGATACGCAGTATTTT.

CDR3 coding DNA: TGTGCCAGCAGCGTAGCGGCTAGCGGGGGGGGTTACAATGAGCAGTTCTTC. Encoded protein: CASSVAASGGGYNEQFF. V is TRBV9 and J is TRBJ2-1; TRBD2 matches at 12 bases. With 0 bases clipped from V and 4 bases from J, the junction kept 5 bases outside the gene matches. Germline V CDR1 and CDR2: SGDLS, YYNGEE. The CDR3 is 17 amino acids.

This clone was recorded a few times. The gene calls are TRBV5-6 and TRBJ1-1; maybe TRBD1 (5 bases). Trimming removed 4 bases at V and 1 base at J, with 5 bases between. The CDR3 sequence is 12 residues long. Germline-derived CDR1 and CDR2 are SGHDT and YYEEEE. The CDR3 sequence: CASSQGNTEAFF. CDR3 DNA sequence: TGTGCCAGCAGCCAGGGGAACACTGAAGCTTTCTTT.

The chain has TRBV5-1 and TRBJ2-4, with a possible D match to TRBD1 (6 bases). Trimming took off 0 bases at V and 6 bases at J, with 10 bases between the two ends. Germline lookup yields CDR1 SGHRS and CDR2 YFSETQ. The CDR3 covers 14 residues. The CDR3 is CASSLEQGLNIQYF. The CDR3 nucleotides read TGCGCCAGCAGCTTGGAACAGGGTCTAAACATTCAGTACTTC.

V usage is TRBV5-1 and J usage is TRBJ2-4; tentative D call: TRBD2 (5 bases). In germline, CDR1 is SGHRS, CDR2 YFSETQ. V dropped 0 bases and J dropped 1 base, with 11 bases sitting between them. The CDR3 is 16 amino acids. The CDR3 coding sequence is TGCGCCAGCAGCTTGGCAGTAGGAGGCGCCAAAAACATTCAGTACTTC. Translating gives CASSLAVGGAKNIQYF. Supplemented by reference TRBV5-1 and TRBJ2-4, the full variable domain reads KAGVTQTPRYLIKTRGQQVTLSCSPISGHRSVSWYQQTPGQGLQFLFEYFSETQRNKGNFPGRFSGRQFSNSRSEMNVSTLELGDSALYLCASSLAVGGAKNIQYFGAGTRLSVL.

This clone was detected a few times. This sequence joins TRBV7-2 and TRBJ2-1, with D unclear. Germline V gene lookup returns CDR1 SGHTA and CDR2 FQGNSA. This CDR3 is built from 15 residues. Trimming stripped 0 bases from V and 2 bases from J, with 8 bases between. The CDR3 is CASSLAPGAYNEQFF. The CDR3, as DNA: TGTGCCAGCAGCTTAGCGCCGGGTGCCTACAATGAGCAGTTCTTC.

This chain links TRBV7-9 with TRBJ2-5; 8 positions agree with TRBD2. V shed 2 bases and J 6 bases; nucleotides not matched to a gene: 11. Per the germline V gene, CDR1 is SEHNR and CDR2 is FQNEAQ (reference sequence). The CDR3 is 16 residues long. The CDR3 coding sequence is TGTGCCAGCAGCTTAACCACCCAGCGGGAGAGGAAGACCCAGTACTTC. This translates into CASSLTTQRERKTQYF.